This is a list of T cell receptor beta chains from one sample in a study of blood T cell repertoires in COVID-19. Repertoires were generated with immunoSEQ multiplex PCR, while TCRdb's copy carries only in-frame clones and drops some. The table has roughly 130,000 clones, 65% to 85% seen once. The sequenced sample was peripheral blood. Source of these receptors: a man aged 25-40 years with COVID-19, enrolled during active disease. CDR3s include the opening cysteine and the closing phenylalanine or tryptophan. D genes are given only for firm matches.

V: TRBV7-2; J: TRBJ2-1; D: TRBD2; CDR3: CASSLAGLAGGEQFF
V: TRBV6-5; J: TRBJ1-4; D: NA; CDR3: CASVRGSEGEKLFF
V: TRBV7-9; J: TRBJ2-5; D: NA; CDR3: CASSPRRVGGQETQYF
V: TRBV28; J: TRBJ2-3; D: TRBD2; CDR3: CASSAGRDTDTQYF
V: TRBV5-4; J: TRBJ2-5; D: NA; CDR3: CASSLAWAGAETQYF
V: TRBV14; J: TRBJ1-3; D: NA; CDR3: CASSLLGLGNTIYF
V: TRBV12-3/TRBV12-4; J: TRBJ1-1; D: NA; CDR3: CASSLSQEAFF
V: TRBV9; J: TRBJ2-5; D: TRBD1; CDR3: CASSSGTGVSKTQYF
V: TRBV6-5; J: TRBJ2-7; D: TRBD2; CDR3: CASSIQLATNYEQYF
V: TRBV18; J: TRBJ1-2; D: TRBD1; CDR3: CASSPPSGGIRGYTF
V: TRBV2; J: TRBJ2-4; D: NA; CDR3: CASNARRAGKNIQYF
V: TRBV6-1; J: TRBJ1-2; D: TRBD1; CDR3: CASSEMTGVGGYTF
V: TRBV7-2; J: TRBJ2-7; D: NA; CDR3: CASSPGAYEQYF
V: TRBV12-3/TRBV12-4; J: TRBJ1-1; D: NA; CDR3: CASSEQGNTEAFF
V: TRBV24-1; J: TRBJ2-6; D: TRBD2; CDR3: CATSDTLGRVSLSGANVLTF
V: TRBV28; J: TRBJ2-2; D: NA; CDR3: CASSQIWGVGNTGELFF
V: TRBV9; J: TRBJ2-1; D: TRBD2; CDR3: CASSMGGLSKDEQFF
V: TRBV24-1; J: TRBJ2-5; D: TRBD2; CDR3: CATGRGDGQETQYF
V: TRBV28; J: TRBJ1-5; D: TRBD1; CDR3: CASRHQGQGNQPQHF
V: TRBV3-1/TRBV3-2; J: TRBJ1-1; D: TRBD1; CDR3: CASSQPRDSEDTEAFF
V: TRBV5-4; J: TRBJ2-4; D: TRBD1; CDR3: CASSLGGGVSVNIQYF
V: TRBV5-6; J: TRBJ2-4; D: TRBD1; CDR3: CASSLPTGENIQYF
V: TRBV6-4; J: TRBJ2-2; D: NA; CDR3: CASSAARETGELFF
V: TRBV13; J: TRBJ2-2; D: TRBD1; CDR3: CASSSDRGSPGELFF
V: TRBV20-1; J: TRBJ1-6; D: TRBD1; CDR3: CSASGTGGSYNSPLHF
V: TRBV27; J: TRBJ2-1; D: TRBD1; CDR3: CASSPGRGLTYNEQFF
V: TRBV30; J: TRBJ2-7; D: TRBD2; CDR3: CAWGPGTSAEQYF
V: TRBV7-6; J: TRBJ2-3; D: TRBD2; CDR3: CASWSGRATDTQYF
V: TRBV28; J: TRBJ2-1; D: NA; CDR3: CASSLSGPSNEQFF
V: TRBV5-1; J: TRBJ2-7; D: NA; CDR3: CASSLAGGGTNEQYF
V: TRBV27; J: TRBJ1-2; D: NA; CDR3: CASARAGDYGYTF
V: TRBV5-5; J: TRBJ1-2; D: TRBD1; CDR3: CASSSGTGKDGYTF
V: TRBV9; J: TRBJ1-2; D: NA; CDR3: CASSESDGYTF
V: TRBV5-6; J: TRBJ2-2; D: NA; CDR3: CASSLVGTGNTGELFF
V: TRBV2; J: TRBJ2-3; D: TRBD2; CDR3: CASSENSGSRDTQYF
V: TRBV12-3/TRBV12-4; J: TRBJ1-1; D: NA; CDR3: CASSLPQSEAFF
V: TRBV7-9; J: TRBJ2-7; D: TRBD2; CDR3: CATASGRRPYEQYF
V: TRBV20-1; J: TRBJ2-7; D: TRBD2; CDR3: CSADRSGEQYF
V: TRBV6-5; J: TRBJ1-6; D: NA; CDR3: CASSYGSSYNSPLHF
V: TRBV7-2; J: TRBJ2-5; D: NA; CDR3: CASSRGGVGETQYF
V: TRBV2; J: TRBJ2-5; D: TRBD1; CDR3: CASSPSFGTGEETQYF
V: TRBV7-2; J: TRBJ1-2; D: TRBD1; CDR3: CASSPNRGYGYTF
V: TRBV7-8; J: TRBJ2-2; D: TRBD2; CDR3: CASSLATSGNPGELFF
V: TRBV7-9; J: TRBJ2-2; D: NA; CDR3: CASMGATGELFF
V: TRBV28; J: TRBJ1-6; D: NA; CDR3: CASSPPATRAPLHF
V: TRBV5-4; J: TRBJ2-7; D: TRBD2; CDR3: CASSLGLAGAGEQYF
V: TRBV18; J: TRBJ2-1; D: NA; CDR3: CASSPYSDSGDPYNEQFF
V: TRBV6-5; J: TRBJ1-1; D: NA; CDR3: CASELGGDGEAFF
V: TRBV19; J: TRBJ1-1; D: NA; CDR3: CASSGLKRNTEAFF
V: TRBV27; J: TRBJ2-3; D: NA; CDR3: CASSYSSGYSTDTQYF
V: TRBV6-2/TRBV6-3; J: TRBJ2-1; D: TRBD2; CDR3: CASSYSSSGPPWDEQFF
V: TRBV28; J: TRBJ1-1; D: NA; CDR3: CASTRATDMNTEAFF
V: TRBV5-8; J: TRBJ2-1; D: NA; CDR3: CASSAFVGAVVIF
V: TRBV29-1; J: TRBJ2-5; D: NA; CDR3: CSGRDLGTQYF
V: TRBV6-2/TRBV6-3; J: TRBJ2-7; D: NA; CDR3: CASSTVYEQYF
V: TRBV6-2/TRBV6-3; J: TRBJ2-5; D: NA; CDR3: CASSSDTQETQYF
V: TRBV29-1; J: TRBJ2-3; D: NA; CDR3: CSVDKGVGDTQYF